The 27 T cell receptor beta chains below were found in one sample sequenced in a study of T cells in Graves' hyperthyroidism and ophthalmopathy (dated by TCRdb to the late 2010s). Receptors were amplified or captured by multiplex PCR. Sequencer: Illumina HiSeq 2000. The TCR beta CDR3 regions were amplified from RNA transcripts. The first round of RT-PCR for the TCR CDR3 was performed with the HTBI primer set and the Qiagen OneStep RT-PCR kit. The raw public reads went through TCRdb reprocessing: fastp at Q25, MiXCR clone calling, in-frame beta chains kept. Rows matching on CDR3 protein sequence are summarized as one entry with the most common DNA and genes. For this sample the table gives approximately 510,000 distinct CDR3 sequences, of which 46% were detected only once. The ten biggest clones cover about 43% of the sample. Sequenced: peripheral blood or thyroid tissue (not recorded which). Receptors originate from an adult woman with Graves' disease, either hyperthyroidism or ophthalmopathy (not recorded which).

The chain is built from TRBV10-3 and TRBJ2-7; D remains unclear. The V and J ends lost 8 bases and 7 bases respectively, with 12 bases between them. Germline V gene lookup returns CDR1 ENHRY and CDR2 SYGVKD. This CDR3 has 11 residues. CDR3 residues: CAISGYREQYF. CDR3 DNA: TGTGCCATCTCAGGCTATCGGGAGCAGTACTTC.

The J gene is TRBJ1-1, the V gene TRBV5-1; D is ambiguous. The CDR3 consists of 15 residues. CDR1 SGHRS and CDR2 YFSETQ come from the germline V gene. V dropped 5 bases and J dropped 1 base, with 15 bases sitting between them. CDR3 protein: CASSLVSKGNTEAFF. In DNA form, the CDR3 reads TGCGCCAGCAGTTTAGTAAGCAAAGGGAACACTGAAGCTTTCTTT. Variable domain in full (rest from reference TRBV5-1 and TRBJ1-1): KAGVTQTPRYLIKTRGQQVTLSCSPISGHRSVSWYQQTPGQGLQFLFEYFSETQRNKGNFPGRFSGRQFSNSRSEMNVSTLELGDSALYLCASSLVSKGNTEAFFGQGTRLTVV.

In its sample, this clonotype was seen many times. J is TRBJ2-7 and V is TRBV7-9; weak D call: TRBD2 (6 bases). Trimming pared 2 bases from V and 0 bases from J, leaving 17 bases between. CDR1 and CDR2 from the germline V gene are SEHNR and FQNEAQ (reference sequence). The CDR3 is 17 amino acids. CDR3 nucleotides: TGTGCCAGCAGCTTAAATCCGGTGGACGGGAGCTCCTACGAGCAGTACTTC. It yields the protein CASSLNPVDGSSYEQYF.

This clonotype was seen at least ten times. V gene TRBV11-1 combines with J gene TRBJ2-6; 8 nucleotides agree with TRBD1. Germline CDR1 reads SGHAT; CDR2 reads FQDESV (reference sequence). This CDR3 is built from 16 residues. V lost 5 bases, J lost 4 bases, and 7 bases stayed unmatched. The CDR3 reads CASSPSYRGGANVLTF. DNA of the CDR3: TGTGCCAGCAGCCCCTCCTACAGGGGGGGGGCCAACGTCCTGACTTTC. Complete variable domain (other parts from reference TRBV11-1 and TRBJ2-6): EAEVAQSPRYKITEKSQAVAFWCDPISGHATLYWYRQILGQGPELLVQFQDESVVDDSQLPKDRFSAERLKGVDSTLKIQPAELGDSAMYLCASSPSYRGGANVLTFGAGSRLTVL.

This rearrangement joins TRBV7-2 to TRBJ2-5; D tentatively reads TRBD1 or TRBD2 (5 bases each). The germline V and J ends were trimmed by 1 base and 0 bases, with 18 bases remaining between them. The CDR3 is made up of 18 amino acids. Germline lookup yields CDR1 SGHTA and CDR2 FQGNSA. CDR3 sequence reads: CASSLGRIGTGYQETQYF. In DNA, the CDR3 is TGTGCCAGCAGCTTAGGACGGATCGGGACGGGGTACCAAGAGACCCAGTACTTC.

The chain links TRBV11-2 to TRBJ1-6; the D gene is possibly TRBD1 (5 bases). Per the germline V gene, CDR1 is SGHAT and CDR2 is FQNNGV. The CDR3 consists of 14 residues. The ends were cut back, 2 bases at V and 10 bases at J, with 12 bases in the middle. The CDR3 protein is CASSLTQGGSPLHF. The CDR3 DNA follows: TGTGCCAGCAGCTTAACCCAGGGAGGGTCACCCCTCCACTTT. The complete variable domain, with remaining parts taken from reference TRBV11-2 and TRBJ1-6, reads EAGVAQSPRYKIIEKRQSVAFWCNPISGHATLYWYQQILGQGPKLLIQFQNNGVVDDSQLPKDRFSAERLKGVDSTLKIQPAKLEDSAVYLCASSLTQGGSPLHFGNGTRLTVT.

This clonotype was observed many times. The chain is built from TRBV5-1 and TRBJ1-4, with a tentative D call TRBD1 (5 bases). Trimming pared 4 bases from V and 0 bases from J, leaving 16 bases between. The length of the CDR3 is 17 residues. The germline V gene has CDR1 SGHRS and CDR2 YFSETQ. CDR3 sequence (DNA): TGCGCCAGCAGCCCGCCGGGGGGGACGGCAACTAATGAAAAACTGTTTTTT. It yields the protein CASSPPGGTATNEKLFF.

This clonotype was counted only a few times. This chain links TRBV27 with TRBJ1-2; the D gene is possibly TRBD1 (5 bases). The CDR3 length is 15 residues. Per germline, CDR1 MNHEY and CDR2 SMNVEV (reference sequence). Trimming shortened V by 3 bases and J by 7 bases, and 18 bases separated the two germline ends. The CDR3: CASSFQALGEGGYTF. The CDR3 nucleotides read TGTGCCAGCAGTTTTCAGGCGTTGGGGGAGGGTGGCTACACCTTC.

V usage is TRBV10-3 and J usage is TRBJ2-7, with 10 bases identical to TRBD2. This CDR3 has 16 residues. V was pared by 4 bases and J by 2 bases, with 8 bases of the junction left unmatched. The germline V gene encodes CDR1 ENHRY and CDR2 SYGVKD. For the CDR3, the DNA is TGTGCCATCAGTGGATCTAGCGGGAGTTGGGCCTACGAGCAGTACTTC. This translates into CAISGSSGSWAYEQYF.

DNA for the CDR3: TGTGCCAGTAGTATAACTAGCGAGCAAGAGACCCAGTACTTC. This codes for CASSITSEQETQYF. The chain is built from TRBV19 and TRBJ2-5, with TRBD2 matching 7 bases. Unmatched junction bases numbered 2, after V lost 2 bases and J lost 2 bases. From germline, CDR1 is LNHDA and CDR2 SQIVND (reference sequence). CDR3 length: 14 amino acids.

This clonotype was detected only a few times. Its ends do not fully match the called genes, so a read error is possible. The rearrangement links TRBV2 to TRBJ2-6; 7 positions agree with TRBD1. This CDR3 is 13 amino acids long. The germline gives CDR1 SNHLY, CDR2 FYNNEI. CDR3 DNA: TGTGCCAGCAGGGACAGGACTGGTGCGGCTGAAGCTTTC. This sequence encodes CASRDRTGAAEAF.

The V and J genes are TRBV15 and TRBJ2-7; tentatively, D is TRBD2 (6 bases). CDR1 is LNHNV and CDR2 is YYDKDF in the germline V gene (reference sequence). The CDR3 sequence is 15 residues long. The germline V and J ends were trimmed by 0 bases and 4 bases, with 13 bases remaining between them. In DNA, the CDR3 is TGTGCCACCAGCAGAGAGGGGACTTCGACATACGAGCAGTACTTC. Translating gives CATSREGTSTYEQYF.

Turning to this clonotype: This could be a read error, since a much larger clone is one nucleotide away. Since the CDR3 does not end with the conserved phenylalanine or tryptophan, this likely comes from a read error. V usage is TRBV7-2 and J usage is TRBJ1-2, with 9 bases lining up with TRBD1. Trimming cost V 3 bases and J 2 bases; bases outside gene matches: 7. CDR3 length: 16 amino acids. CDR1 and CDR2 from the germline V gene are SGHTA and FQGNSA. In DNA, the CDR3 is TGTGCCAGCAGCTTCAACAGGGGGCGCCTAAACTATGGCTACACCCTC. Its protein product is CASSFNRGRLNYGYTL.

The table lists this clonotype with many counts. The chain is built from TRBV6-5 and TRBJ1-2, with D maybe TRBD1 (5 bases). The ends were cut back, 2 bases at V and 5 bases at J, with 9 bases in the middle. The germline V gene has CDR1 MNHEY and CDR2 SVGAGI. The CDR3 has 13 amino acids. This chain's CDR3 is CASSYVAGYGYTF. CDR3 DNA sequence: TGTGCCAGCAGTTACGTCGCAGGGTATGGCTACACCTTC.

This clonotype was seen more than once but under ten times. J is TRBJ2-5 and V is TRBV29-1; tentatively, D is TRBD2 (7 bases). The CDR3 spans 13 residues. Germline CDR1 reads SQVTM; CDR2 reads ANQGSEA. With 6 bases removed from V and 3 bases from J, the gap between germline ends came to 14 bases. CDR3 nucleotides: TGCAGCGTCACAGAGGGGGGGAAAGAGACCCAGTACTTC. It specifies CSVTEGGKETQYF. Using reference TRBV29-1 and TRBJ2-5 for the parts outside the CDR3, the full variable domain is SAVISQKPSRDICQRGTSLTIQCQVDSQVTMMFWYRQQPGQSLTLIATANQGSEATYESGFVIDKFPISRPNLTFSTLTVSNMSPEDSSIYLCSVTEGGKETQYFGPGTRLLVL.

J is TRBJ1-4 and V is TRBV24-1, with a possible D match to TRBD1 (6 bases). This CDR3 spans 15 amino acids. Trimming shortened V by 3 bases and J by 7 bases, and 14 bases separated the two germline ends. The germline V gene has CDR1 KGHDR and CDR2 SFDVKD. CDR3 in amino acids: CATSDPTQGGEKLFF. CDR3 bases: TGTGCCACCAGTGATCCCACACAGGGCGGTGAAAAACTGTTTTTT.

This rearrangement joins TRBV20-1 to TRBJ2-7; possible D gene TRBD2, 6 bases. V dropped 0 bases and J dropped 6 bases, with 12 bases sitting between them. This CDR3 is built from 13 residues. Germline loops: CDR1 DFQATT, CDR2 SNEGSKA (reference sequence). DNA of the CDR3: TGCAGTGCTAGAGATGAGACGGGGGTCGAGCAGTACTTC. This codes for CSARDETGVEQYF.

At least ten counts were recorded for this clonotype. The chain combines TRBV20-1 with TRBJ2-7; 16 bases line up with TRBD2. The CDR3 consists of 16 residues. V lost 3 bases to trimming and J lost 5 bases; unmatched junction nucleotides: 7. Germline-derived CDR1 and CDR2 are DFQATT and SNEGSKA (reference sequence). The CDR3 reads CSASAGTSGRGHEQYF. The CDR3 DNA is TGCAGTGCTAGTGCCGGGACTAGCGGGAGGGGCCACGAGCAGTACTTC.

In its sample, this clonotype was seen many times. The V gene is TRBV7-9, the J gene TRBJ2-5; D not resolved. There are 11 residues in the CDR3. Trimming removed 5 bases at V and 5 bases at J, with 6 bases between. CDR1 and CDR2 from the germline V gene are SEHNR and FQNEAQ (reference sequence). The chain's CDR3 is CASSRRETQYF. CDR3 sequence (DNA): TGTGCCAGCAGCAGACGGGAGACCCAGTACTTC.

In regard to this clonotype: A junction end diverges from the germline sequence, so it may reflect a read error. The V and J genes are TRBV7-3 and TRBJ1-1; D is uncertain. The CDR3 is made up of 14 amino acids. Germline V gives CDR1 SGHTA, CDR2 FQGTGA. The CDR3 bases are TGTGCCAGCAGCTCGGGGAACTCTAACACTGAAGCTTCCTTT. It codes for CASSSGNSNTEASF.

This clonotype was picked up many times. The rearrangement links TRBV10-3 to TRBJ2-7; the D gene is possibly TRBD1 (5 bases). V was clipped by 8 bases and J by 7 bases, with 9 bases between them. The CDR3 has 10 amino acids. Germline V CDR1 and CDR2: ENHRY, SYGVKD. The DNA of the CDR3 is TGTGCCATCGACAGAAATGAGCAGTACTTC. Protein sequence: CAIDRNEQYF.

V and J are TRBV19 and TRBJ1-1; D ambiguous. From germline, CDR1 is LNHDA and CDR2 SQIVND (reference sequence). Deletions cut 3 bases from V and 1 base from J, with 3 bases between. This CDR3 has 12 amino acids. The CDR3 reads CASSIRNTEAFF. The DNA of the CDR3 is TGTGCCAGTAGTATTCGGAACACTGAAGCTTTCTTT. Variable domain in full (rest from reference TRBV19 and TRBJ1-1): DGGITQSPKYLFRKEGQNVTLSCEQNLNHDAMYWYRQDPGQGLRLIYYSQIVNDFQKGDIAEGYSVSREKKESFPLTVTSAQKNPTAFYLCASSIRNTEAFFGQGTRLTVV.

This clonotype was detected many times. V and J are TRBV10-3 and TRBJ1-2; 8 nucleotides agree with TRBD1. In germline, CDR1 is ENHRY, CDR2 SYGVKD. Unmatched junction bases numbered 3, after V lost 0 bases and J lost 6 bases. This CDR3 is built from 14 residues. The CDR3 protein is CAISESDRGHGYTF. For the CDR3, the DNA is TGTGCCATCAGTGAGTCTGACAGGGGACATGGCTACACCTTC.

In this sample, this clonotype turned up once. V gene TRBV2 combines with J gene TRBJ1-5; maybe TRBD1 (5 bases). Germline V lookup: CDR1 SNHLY, CDR2 FYNNEI. The CDR3 spans 14 residues. The V gene lost 5 bases and the J gene lost 8 bases, with 16 bases spanning the gap. CDR3 sequence: CASSSERGIEPQHF. CDR3 sequence (DNA): TGTGCCAGCAGTTCTGAGAGGGGAATTGAGCCCCAGCATTTT. The full variable domain, rest sourced from reference TRBV2 and TRBJ1-5, is EPEVTQTPSHQVTQMGQEVILRCVPISNHLYFYWYRQILGQKVEFLVSFYNNEISEKSEIFDDQFSVERPDGSNFTLKIRSTKLEDSAMYFCASSSERGIEPQHFGDGTRLSIL.

At least ten counts were recorded for this clonotype. J is TRBJ2-5 and V is TRBV5-4, with D unresolved. V lost 2 bases to trimming and J lost 5 bases, with 10 bases between them. In germline, CDR1 is SGHNT, CDR2 YYREEE (reference sequence). CDR3 length: 13 residues. The CDR3 reads CASSLAGRETQYF. The DNA for the CDR3 is TGTGCCAGCAGCTTAGCCGGGCGGGAGACCCAGTACTTC.

V and J are TRBV29-1 and TRBJ2-7; tentatively, D is TRBD1 or TRBD2 (5 bases each). The V gene lost 7 bases and the J gene lost 6 bases, with 22 bases spanning the gap. CDR1 is SQVTM, CDR2 ANQGSEA, per germline. The CDR3 is made up of 14 amino acids. The DNA for the CDR3 is TGCAGCGCAAACCGGGATCCTGAGGGGCCCGAGCAGTACTTC. Translating gives CSANRDPEGPEQYF.

In this sample, this clonotype turned up a few times. In DNA form, the CDR3 reads TGTGCCAGCAGTTTAACAGCGGGAGGGTCTGTCTCCTACGAGCAGTACTTC. This sequence encodes CASSLTAGGSVSYEQYF. This chain joins TRBV27 and TRBJ2-7; the match to TRBD2 covers 10 bases. The CDR3 is 17 residues long. V gave up 2 bases and J gave up 0 bases; unmatched junction bases: 7. In germline, CDR1 is MNHEY, CDR2 SMNVEV (reference sequence).